Described below is a single T cell receptor (beta chain) sequence and its context. The record originates from a study of technical replicates of blood from a handful of donors. Looked up from germline, CDR1 is SGHAT and CDR2 is FQNNGV. V lost 4 bases and J 5 bases, leaving 12 bases between the germline ends. The CDR3 is 14 residues long. Repertoires were generated with immunoSEQ multiplex PCR, while TCRdb's copy carries only in-frame clones and drops some. The sample consists of around 50,000 clones, about 90% of them appearing once. The clonotype originates from a human donor in good health. Some clones in this sample may be carry-over from other donors' samples. Sequencing input: PBMCs. This chain joins TRBV11-2 and TRBJ2-1, with D perhaps matching TRBD1 (5 bases). This CDR3 is CASSSIDRDNEQFF. DNA for the CDR3: TGTGCCAGCAGCTCAATCGACAGAGACAATGAGCAGTTCTTC.